This TCR beta chain was observed in a study of blood T cell repertoires in COVID-19. Study information: Samples representing acute and convalescent COVID-19 were sourced from the United States, Italy and Spain. PBMCs, B-cell-depleted T cells, or T cells provided the cDNA or gDNA that made up the material.

This clone appeared a single time. Enrollment of patients from Seattle took place during active infection, with longitudinal follow-up. Germline CDR1 SGHNT, CDR2 YENEEA. This CDR3 has 12 amino acids. The germline V and J ends were trimmed by 4 bases and 7 bases, with 9 bases remaining between them. Profiling relied on immunoSEQ multiplex PCR, and the TCRdb table lists in-frame clones only, not all of them. The sample comprises approximately 96,000 clones, 85% to 90% of which are singletons, and roughly 4.2% rests with the top ten. The TCR sequence derives from a human donor with COVID-19, enrolled during active disease. The donor label of this sample is uncertain. The sample consisted of peripheral blood. The chain uses TRBV11-3 and TRBJ2-3; tentative D call: TRBD2 (5 bases). The CDR3 coding sequence is TGTGCCAGCAGCTCCAGCGGTTATACGCAGTATTTT. Translated, it gives CASSSSGYTQYF.